These 2 T cell receptor beta chains originate from one sample sequenced in a study of regulatory T cells in long-lasting Graves disease. Arm-PCR of CDR3 regions and iRepertoire HTBI primers were the basis on which TCR beta libraries were built. TCRdb redid the calling of the multiplex PCR reads with MiXCR, one entry per CDR3 protein. The sample includes roughly 450,000 distinct CDR3 sequences, about 22% of them seen just once. Time point specified: persistent/refractory GD, antithyroid drugs over 5 years with positive TRAb. With RNA extracted from PBMCs as input, the TCR library was made. Specimen: peripheral blood mononuclear cells (PBMCs), collected when the disease was refractory, from a patient treated with antithyroid drugs. The receptors were gathered from a female donor with Graves disease.

As regards this clonotype: Given a much more abundant clone one base away, this may be a read error. J is TRBJ2-5 and V is TRBV10-3; 7 positions match TRBD1. CDR1 and CDR2 (germline): ENHRY, SYGVKD. The CDR3 totals 15 residues. V was clipped by 3 bases and J by 5 bases; unmatched bases: 9. CDR3 bases: TGTGCCATCAGTGATAGGGGTCAGGGGGTTGAGACCCAGTACTTC. It is translated as CAISDRGQGVETQYF.

This clonotype was recorded at least ten times. J is TRBJ1-6 and V is TRBV20-1; 7 bases are a match to TRBD1. CDR1 is DFQATT, CDR2 SNEGSKA, per germline (reference sequence). J was trimmed by 9 bases and V by 5 bases; bases with no gene match: 7. The CDR3 has 13 residues. The CDR3 nucleotides read TGCAGTGCTTCCGGGACAGCTAGTTCACCCCTCCACTTT. It is translated as CSASGTASSPLHF.